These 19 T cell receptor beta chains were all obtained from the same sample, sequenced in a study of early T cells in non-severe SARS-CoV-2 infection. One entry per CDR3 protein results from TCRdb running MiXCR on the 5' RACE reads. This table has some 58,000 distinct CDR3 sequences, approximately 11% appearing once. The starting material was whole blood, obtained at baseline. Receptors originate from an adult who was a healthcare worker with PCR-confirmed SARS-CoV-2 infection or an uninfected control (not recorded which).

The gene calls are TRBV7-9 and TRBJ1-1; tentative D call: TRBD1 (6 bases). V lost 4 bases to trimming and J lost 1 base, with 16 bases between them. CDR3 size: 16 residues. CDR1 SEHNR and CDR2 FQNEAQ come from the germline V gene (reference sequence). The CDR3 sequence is CASSSAGRGTNTEAFF. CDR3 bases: TGTGCCAGCAGCTCAGCCGGTAGGGGGACGAACACTGAAGCTTTCTTT.

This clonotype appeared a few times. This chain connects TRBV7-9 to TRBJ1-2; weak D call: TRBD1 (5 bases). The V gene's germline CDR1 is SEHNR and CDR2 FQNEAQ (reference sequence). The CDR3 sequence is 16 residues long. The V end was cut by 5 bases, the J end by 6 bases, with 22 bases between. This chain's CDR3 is CASSQTTLAGANGYTF. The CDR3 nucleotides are TGTGCCAGCAGCCAAACCACCCTTGCTGGGGCCAATGGCTACACCTTC.

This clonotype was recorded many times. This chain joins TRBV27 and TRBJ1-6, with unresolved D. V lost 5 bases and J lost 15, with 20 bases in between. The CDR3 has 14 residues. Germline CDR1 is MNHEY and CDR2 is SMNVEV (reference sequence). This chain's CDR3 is CASSPGAPIRGLHF. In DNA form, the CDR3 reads TGTGCCAGCAGTCCCGGAGCACCTATACGGGGCCTCCACTTT.

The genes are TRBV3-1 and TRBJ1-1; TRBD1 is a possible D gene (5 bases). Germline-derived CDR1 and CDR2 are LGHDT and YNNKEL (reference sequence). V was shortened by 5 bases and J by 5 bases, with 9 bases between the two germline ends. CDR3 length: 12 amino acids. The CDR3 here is CASSTRGTEAFF. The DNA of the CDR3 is TGTGCCAGCAGCACCCGGGGGACTGAAGCTTTCTTT.

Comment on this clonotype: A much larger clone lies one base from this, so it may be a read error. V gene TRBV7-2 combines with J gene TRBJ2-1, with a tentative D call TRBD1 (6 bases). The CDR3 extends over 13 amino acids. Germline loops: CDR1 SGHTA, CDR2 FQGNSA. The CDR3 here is CASSLAWAQGQSF. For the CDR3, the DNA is TGTGCCAGCAGCTTAGCGTGGGCCCAGGGGCAGTCCTTC.

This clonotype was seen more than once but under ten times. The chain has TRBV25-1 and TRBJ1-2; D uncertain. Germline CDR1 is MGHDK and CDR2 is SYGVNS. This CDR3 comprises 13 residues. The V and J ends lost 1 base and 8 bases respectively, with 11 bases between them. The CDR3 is CASSEFHYQGYTF. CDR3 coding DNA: TGTGCCAGCAGTGAATTCCACTACCAAGGCTACACCTTC.

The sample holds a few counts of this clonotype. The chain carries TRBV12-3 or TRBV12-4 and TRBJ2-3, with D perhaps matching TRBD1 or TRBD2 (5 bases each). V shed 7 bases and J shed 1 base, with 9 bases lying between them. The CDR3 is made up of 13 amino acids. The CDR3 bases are TGTGCCAGCAACCAGGGAGGCACAGATACGCAGTATTTT. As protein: CASNQGGTDTQYF.

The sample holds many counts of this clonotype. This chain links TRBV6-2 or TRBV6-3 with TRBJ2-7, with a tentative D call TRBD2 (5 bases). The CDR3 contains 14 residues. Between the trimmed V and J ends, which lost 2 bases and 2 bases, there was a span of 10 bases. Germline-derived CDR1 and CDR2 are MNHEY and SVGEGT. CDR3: CASSYRGKTYEQYF. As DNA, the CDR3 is TGTGCCAGCAGTTACCGGGGAAAAACCTACGAGCAGTACTTC.

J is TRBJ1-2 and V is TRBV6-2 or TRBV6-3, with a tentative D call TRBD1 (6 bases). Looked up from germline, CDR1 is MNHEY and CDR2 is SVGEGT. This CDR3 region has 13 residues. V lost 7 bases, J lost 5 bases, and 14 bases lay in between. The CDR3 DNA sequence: TGTGCCAGCACCGACGACAGGCTATATGGCTACACCTTC. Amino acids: CASTDDRLYGYTF.

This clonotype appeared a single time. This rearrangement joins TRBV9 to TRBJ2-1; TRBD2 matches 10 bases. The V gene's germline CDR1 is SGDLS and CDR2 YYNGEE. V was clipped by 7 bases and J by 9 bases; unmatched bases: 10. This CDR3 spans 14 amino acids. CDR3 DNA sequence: TGTGCCAGCGACGCGGGACTAGCGCCGAGTGAGCAGTTCTTC. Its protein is CASDAGLAPSEQFF.

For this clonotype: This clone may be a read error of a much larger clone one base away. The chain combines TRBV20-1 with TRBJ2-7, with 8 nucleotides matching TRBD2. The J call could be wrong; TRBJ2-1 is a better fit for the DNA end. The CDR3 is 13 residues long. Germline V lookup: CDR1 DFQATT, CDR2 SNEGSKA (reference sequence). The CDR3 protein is CSTPGLGDYEQFF. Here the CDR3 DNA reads TGCAGTACGCCGGGACTAGGGGACTACGAGCAGTTCTTC.

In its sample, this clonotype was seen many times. The CDR3 is CASRREGEQYF. CDR3 nucleotides: TGTGCCAGCAGGCGGGAGGGCGAGCAGTACTTC. This rearrangement joins TRBV27 to TRBJ2-7; 9 nucleotides agree with TRBD2. The CDR3 sequence is 11 residues long. J gave up 6 bases and V 6 bases, and 0 bases lay outside the gene matches. Germline CDR1 is MNHEY and CDR2 is SMNVEV (reference sequence).

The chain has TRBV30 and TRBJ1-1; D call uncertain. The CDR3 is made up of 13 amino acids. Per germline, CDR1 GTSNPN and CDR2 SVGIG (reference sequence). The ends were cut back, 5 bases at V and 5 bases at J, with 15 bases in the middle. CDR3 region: CAWAGPGRTEAFF. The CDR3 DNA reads TGTGCCTGGGCCGGGCCCGGGAGGACTGAAGCTTTCTTT. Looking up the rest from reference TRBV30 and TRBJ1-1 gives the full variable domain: SQTIHQWPATLVQPVGSPLSLECTVEGTSNPNLYWYRQAAGRGLQLLFYSVGIGQISSEVPQNLSASRPQDRQFILSSKKLLLSDSGFYLCAWAGPGRTEAFFGQGTRLTVV.

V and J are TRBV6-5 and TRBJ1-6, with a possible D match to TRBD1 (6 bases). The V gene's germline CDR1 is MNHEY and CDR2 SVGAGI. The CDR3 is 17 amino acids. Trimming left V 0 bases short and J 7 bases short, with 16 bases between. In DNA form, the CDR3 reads TGTGCCAGCAGTTACTCGATAGGGGGGACGGCAAATTCACCCCTCCACTTT. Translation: CASSYSIGGTANSPLHF.

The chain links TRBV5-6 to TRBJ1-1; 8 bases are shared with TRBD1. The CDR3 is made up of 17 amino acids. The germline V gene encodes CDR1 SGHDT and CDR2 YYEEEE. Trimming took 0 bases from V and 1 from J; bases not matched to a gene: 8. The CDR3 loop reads CASSLGPRTGKNTEAFF. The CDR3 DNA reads TGTGCCAGCAGCTTGGGACCCCGGACAGGGAAGAACACTGAAGCTTTCTTT.

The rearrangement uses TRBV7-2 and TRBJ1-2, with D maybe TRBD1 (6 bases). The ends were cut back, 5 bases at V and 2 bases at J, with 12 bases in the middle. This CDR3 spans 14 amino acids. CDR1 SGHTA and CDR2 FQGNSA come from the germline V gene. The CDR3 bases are TGTGCCAGCAGCCCAACCGACAGGAACTATGGCTACACCTTC. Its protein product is CASSPTDRNYGYTF. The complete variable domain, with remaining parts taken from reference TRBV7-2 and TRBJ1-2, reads GAGVSQSPSNKVTEKGKDVELRCDPISGHTALYWYRQSLGQGLEFLIYFQGNSAPDKSGLPSDRFSAERTGGSVSTLTIQRTQQEDSAVYLCASSPTDRNYGYTFGSGTRLTVV.

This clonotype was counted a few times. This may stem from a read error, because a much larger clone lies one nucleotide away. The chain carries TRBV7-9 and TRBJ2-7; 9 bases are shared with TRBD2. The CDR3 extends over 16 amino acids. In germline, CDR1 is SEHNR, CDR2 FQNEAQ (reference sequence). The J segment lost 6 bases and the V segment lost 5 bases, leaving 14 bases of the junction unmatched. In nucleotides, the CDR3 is TGTGCCAGCAGCCCCAACCTTGGGACTAGCTCTCCCGAGCAGTACTTC. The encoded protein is CASSPNLGTSSPEQYF.

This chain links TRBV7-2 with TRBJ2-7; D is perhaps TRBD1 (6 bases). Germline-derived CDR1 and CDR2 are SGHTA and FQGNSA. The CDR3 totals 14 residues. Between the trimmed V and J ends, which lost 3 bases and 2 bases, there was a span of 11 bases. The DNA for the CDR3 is TGTGCCAGCAGCTTTCAGGGGCCTACCTACGAGCAGTACTTC. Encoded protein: CASSFQGPTYEQYF.

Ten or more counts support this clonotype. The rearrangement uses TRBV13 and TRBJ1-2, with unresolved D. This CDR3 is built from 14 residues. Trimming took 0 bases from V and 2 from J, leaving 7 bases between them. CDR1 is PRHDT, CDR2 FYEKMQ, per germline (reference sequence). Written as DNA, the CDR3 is TGTGCCAGCAGCTTAGGGCAGGCGAACTATGGCTACACCTTC. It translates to CASSLGQANYGYTF.